Listed here is a single T cell receptor (beta chain). Its antigen is still unknown. The data stem from a study of cytomegalovirus exposure and HLA in healthy donors. Regarding the study as a whole: Earlier analysis looked at TCR beta V segments, and most were productive about 87% or about 30% of the time. A few CMV-associated chains proved CMV antigen-specific in vitro. Certain sequence variants were highly shared and formed a cluster, and this cluster was likely a sequencing artifact.

The PCR had 60 Vbeta and 13 Jbeta primers. Per the original data handling: In a later analysis, about 11 million of 65 million to 90 million unique beta chains occurred in at least two donors. The table came from immunoSEQ multiplex PCR; TCRdb's copy has only in-frame clones and leaves some out. From that table come the V and J calls and clone size; the DNA was used to work out D and trimming. The sample consists of around 100,000 clones, about 9.5% of them appearing once. In germline, CDR1 is SGHVS, CDR2 FNYEAQ. Trimming took 1 base from V and 9 from J; bases not matched to a gene: 11. The CDR3 consists of 17 residues.

The receptor was derived from a man in his forties or fifties in good health and CMV-seropositive. The sequenced material came from PBMCs. The rearrangement links TRBV7-6 to TRBJ2-1, with TRBD2 identical over 11 bases. In DNA, the CDR3 is TGTGCCAGCAGCTTAGGTATCGGGACTAGCGGTATGAGTGAGCAGTTCTTC. Amino acid sequence: CASSLGIGTSGMSEQFF.